These T cell receptor beta chains were read from a single sample in a study of Graves' ophthalmopathy and Graves' hyperthyroidism. MiXCR was run by TCRdb on the multiplex PCR reads, yielding one entry per CDR3 protein. The sample includes hundreds of thousands of distinct CDR3 sequences, approximately 15% seen only once; the top ten take around 6.6%. Sequencing input: peripheral blood. The receptors were gathered from a woman aged 18-30 years with stable Graves' hyperthyroidism. Each CDR3 is given with its conserved first and last residue. D genes are given only for firm matches. The listing skips clone size in some rows; elsewhere it reads once, few, many or a size class.

j_call d_call clone_size v_call cdr3_aa cdr3_nt
TRBJ1-2 TRBD1 many TRBV10-3 CAISSGQGADTF TGTGCCATCAGCTCGGGACAGGGGGCAGACACCTTC
TRBJ2-7 TRBD1 many TRBV29-1 CSVADGQGVEQYF TGCAGCGTTGCTGACGGACAGGGTGTCGAGCAGTACTTC
TRBJ2-5 TRBD2 - TRBV6-1 CASSEGGGSPWWETQYF TGTGCCAGCAGTGAGGGTGGCGGGAGTCCGTGGTGGGAGACCCAGTACTTC
TRBJ1-3 - - TRBV20-1 CSASSLARANTIYF TGCAGTGCTAGTTCCCTGGCCCGCGCAAACACCATATATTTT
TRBJ1-1 - few TRBV14 CASSRAGLIILNTEAFF TGTGCCAGCAGCCGGGCAGGGTTAATAATTCTTAACACTGAAGCTTTCTTT
TRBJ2-6 TRBD2 - TRBV6-1 CASSEAAGGSGANVLTF TGTGCCAGCAGTGAAGCAGCGGGGGGCTCTGGGGCCAACGTCCTGACTTTC
TRBJ2-2 TRBD2 many TRBV11-2 CASSPGLAGGRRTGELFF TGTGCCAGCAGCCCAGGATTAGCGGGGGGGCGGAGAACCGGGGAGCTGTTTTTT
TRBJ1-1 - many TRBV11-2 CASSLARLDTEAFF TGTGCCAGCAGCTTAGCCAGATTGGACACTGAAGCTTTCTTT
TRBJ1-1 TRBD1 many TRBV12-3/TRBV12-4 CASSQGTGGLEEAFF TGTGCCAGCAGTCAAGGGACAGGGGGTTTGGAGGAAGCTTTCTTT
TRBJ1-1 - many TRBV11-1 CASSPRRPATNTEAFF TGTGCCAGCAGCCCCCGCCGGCCGGCAACGAACACTGAAGCTTTCTTT
TRBJ1-6 - many TRBV7-9 CASTNLGPIPYNSPLHF TGTGCCAGCACCAATCTAGGACCAATCCCCTATAATTCACCCCTCCACTTT